The 13 T cell receptor beta chains below come from one sample, sequenced in a study of T cell repertoires in ileal Crohn's disease. TCRdb's copy holds only in-frame clones and misses some; the assay was immunoSEQ multiplex PCR. The sample carries some 27,000 clones, 80% recorded once. The sequencing input was ileal tissue. Receptor source: an adult with Crohn's disease.

The J gene is TRBJ2-1, the V gene TRBV7-2; TRBD2 might be the D (5 bases). CDR1 and CDR2 (germline): SGHTA, FQGNSA. Trimming removed 5 bases from V and 9 bases from J, with 17 bases in between. The CDR3 contains 14 residues. The CDR3 is CASSPRVFPIEQFF. DNA for the CDR3: TGTGCCAGCAGCCCGCGGGTCTTCCCAATTGAGCAGTTCTTC.

V gene TRBV19 combines with J gene TRBJ2-7; tentative D call: TRBD1 (6 bases). Trimming took 5 bases from V and 2 from J, leaving 16 bases between them. The CDR3 runs 15 residues. Germline V gene lookup returns CDR1 LNHDA and CDR2 SQIVND (reference sequence). DNA of the CDR3: TGTGCCAGTAGTCGGAGCGACAGGTTTCCCTACGAGCAGTACTTC. It encodes CASSRSDRFPYEQYF. Using reference TRBV19 and TRBJ2-7 for the parts outside the CDR3, the full variable domain is DGGITQSPKYLFRKEGQNVTLSCEQNLNHDAMYWYRQDPGQGLRLIYYSQIVNDFQKGDIAEGYSVSREKKESFPLTVTSAQKNPTAFYLCASSRSDRFPYEQYFGPGTRLTVT.

This clone was counted between two and nine times. V usage is TRBV5-6 and J usage is TRBJ2-7; D possibly corresponds to TRBD1 (6 bases). This CDR3 is built from 14 residues. In germline, CDR1 is SGHDT, CDR2 YYEEEE. V shed 1 base and J shed 3 bases, with 11 bases lying between them. The CDR3 sequence is CASSLMGASYEQYF. In nucleotides, the CDR3 is TGTGCCAGCAGCTTGATGGGGGCCAGCTACGAGCAGTACTTC.

This clone turned up a few times. The rearrangement joins TRBV25-1 to TRBJ2-5; D might be TRBD2 (6 bases). CDR1 is MGHDK, CDR2 SYGVNS, per germline. There are 14 residues in the CDR3. Trimming pared 0 bases from V and 5 bases from J, leaving 10 bases between. CDR3 sequence (DNA): TGTGCCAGCAGTGAATACGGGGCGGGGGAGACCCAGTACTTC. Protein sequence: CASSEYGAGETQYF. The variable domain in full, with the rest retrieved from reference TRBV25-1 and TRBJ2-5, is EADIYQTPRYLVIGTGKKITLECSQTMGHDKMYWYQQDPGMELHLIHYSYGVNSTEKGDLSSESTVSRIRTEHFPLTLESARPSHTSQYLCASSEYGAGETQYFGPGTRLLVL.

J is TRBJ1-2 and V is TRBV27, with D perhaps matching TRBD1 (5 bases). The length of the CDR3 is 16 residues. Germline CDR1 MNHEY, CDR2 SMNVEV (reference sequence). Trimming stripped 3 bases from V and 3 bases from J, with 17 bases between. The CDR3 DNA reads TGTGCCAGCAGTTTGGCGGGACTCCCCGGATACTATGGCTACACCTTC. This gives the protein CASSLAGLPGYYGYTF.

The chain is built from TRBV27 and TRBJ2-1; 11 nucleotides line up with TRBD2. The germline gives CDR1 MNHEY, CDR2 SMNVEV (reference sequence). The ends lost 6 bases at V and 8 bases at J; junction bases unmatched: 9. The CDR3 is made up of 15 amino acids. This CDR3 reads CASSNRLAGKDEQFF. The CDR3 nucleotides read TGTGCCAGCAGCAACCGACTAGCGGGGAAGGATGAGCAGTTCTTC.

The sample holds one count of this clone. This chain connects TRBV4-3 to TRBJ2-5; 15 bases are shared with TRBD2. The CDR3 runs to 15 residues. The germline V gene encodes CDR1 LGHNA and CDR2 YSLEER. V lost 3 bases to trimming and J lost 7 bases; unmatched junction nucleotides: 3. CDR3 sequence: CASSQGLAGGGTQYF. The CDR3 DNA follows: TGCGCCAGCAGCCAGGGACTAGCGGGGGGCGGGACCCAGTACTTC.

This chain connects TRBV14 to TRBJ2-3; TRBD2 matches at 12 bases. Germline V gives CDR1 SGHDN, CDR2 FVKESK. This CDR3 comprises 16 residues. V shed 2 bases and J 8 bases; nucleotides not matched to a gene: 8. CDR3 coding DNA: TGTGCCAGCAGCCAAAGTTTGGGGGGACTAGCGGGTACGCAGTATTTT. As protein: CASSQSLGGLAGTQYF.

The rearrangement joins TRBV30 to TRBJ2-1, with D maybe TRBD2 (6 bases). The CDR3 totals 12 residues. Trimming shortened V by 3 bases and J by 4 bases, and 7 bases separated the two germline ends. Germline lookup yields CDR1 GTSNPN and CDR2 SVGIG (reference sequence). The chain's CDR3 is CAWSGGYNEQFF. CDR3 DNA sequence: TGTGCCTGGAGCGGGGGATACAATGAGCAGTTCTTC.

The V gene is TRBV27, the J gene TRBJ2-1, with D possibly matching TRBD1 (6 bases). Germline V gene data show CDR1 as MNHEY and CDR2 as SMNVEV (reference sequence). Between the trimmed V and J ends, which lost 4 bases and 3 bases, there was a span of 10 bases. This CDR3 is 14 amino acids long. The CDR3 nucleotides read TGTGCCAGCAGTTACCAGGGGATCTACAATGAGCAGTTCTTC. It is translated as CASSYQGIYNEQFF.

The table lists this clone with a few counts. This chain links TRBV7-3 with TRBJ2-1; 7 bases match TRBD2. The CDR3 contains 11 residues. V lost 5 bases, J lost 10 bases, and 2 bases stayed unmatched. Germline V lookup: CDR1 SGHTA, CDR2 FQGTGA. CDR3 sequence: CASSPGGEQFF. CDR3 nucleotides: TGTGCCAGCAGCCCCGGGGGGGAGCAGTTCTTC.

This clone was counted only a few times. The rearrangement joins TRBV2 to TRBJ2-5, with 9 bases identical to TRBD1. Trimming at V came to 5 bases and at J to 11 bases, leaving 9 bases not matched to a gene. The CDR3 extends over 13 amino acids. Looked up from germline, CDR1 is SNHLY and CDR2 is FYNNEI. The CDR3 loop reads CASSRDRDGGQYF. In DNA form, the CDR3 reads TGTGCCAGCAGTCGGGACAGGGATGGTGGGCAGTACTTC.

The V call is TRBV30, the J call TRBJ1-1; 8 bases fit TRBD1. J gave up 8 bases and V 3 bases, and 14 bases lay outside the gene matches. The germline V gene encodes CDR1 GTSNPN and CDR2 SVGIG (reference sequence). The CDR3 totals 15 residues. CDR3 sequence (DNA): TGTGCCTGGAGGGATCGACAGGGGACGGTACTGGAAGCTTTCTTT. This gives the protein CAWRDRQGTVLEAFF.